One sample yielded the 30 T cell receptor beta chains listed below, sequenced in a study of shared clonotypes between healthy human individuals. Terminally differentiated effector memory CD45RA+ cells were excluded by CCR7 positive selection of CD45RO-negative cells. Assay: immunoSEQ multiplex PCR; the TCRdb copy retains only in-frame clones and omits some. The profile covers under 850,000 clones, with 85% to 95% appearing a single time and approximately 25% taken by the ten largest. What was sequenced was naive CD8+ T cells sorted from blood. The receptors come from a man younger than 40 in good health.

The J gene is TRBJ1-1, the V gene TRBV5-1; D remains ambiguous. Germline loops: CDR1 SGHRS, CDR2 YFSETQ. The V end was cut by 4 bases, the J end by 3 bases, with 10 bases between. This CDR3 has 13 amino acids. The CDR3 sequence is CASSHTDYTEAFF. The CDR3 coding sequence is TGCGCCAGCAGCCATACGGACTACACTGAAGCTTTCTTT.

The CDR3 nucleotides read TGTGCCAGCAGTCTAGACAGGGCTAATGAAAAACTGTTTTTT. Residues: CASSLDRANEKLFF. This chain links TRBV6-6 with TRBJ1-4; TRBD1 matches at 7 bases. Germline V CDR1 and CDR2: MNHNY, SVGAGI (reference sequence). V lost 5 bases and J lost 3; bases outside the gene matches: 3. This CDR3 has 14 residues.

This chain uses TRBV5-4 with TRBJ2-1, with D perhaps matching TRBD1 or TRBD2 (5 bases each). The germline V and J ends were trimmed by 3 bases and 8 bases, with 9 bases remaining between them. The CDR3 runs to 12 residues. The germline V gene encodes CDR1 SGHNT and CDR2 YYREEE (reference sequence). In DNA form, the CDR3 reads TGTGCCAGCAGCTGGGGGTTGGATGAGCAGTTCTTC. This gives the protein CASSWGLDEQFF.

Remarks on this clone: Other DNA sequences of this sample code for an identical CDR3. The chain employs TRBV6-6 and TRBJ2-1; TRBD1 matches 10 bases. This CDR3 comprises 16 residues. The V gene end was trimmed by 0 bases and the J gene end by 4 bases; junction bases not matched to a gene: 3. The V gene's germline CDR1 is MNHNY and CDR2 SVGAGI (reference sequence). CDR3 sequence reads: CASSYSRDRGYNEQFF. In DNA, the CDR3 is TGTGCCAGCAGTTACTCACGGGACAGGGGATACAATGAGCAGTTCTTC.

This chain links TRBV7-8 with TRBJ1-1; 10 bases agree with TRBD1. The CDR3 runs 19 residues. Unmatched junction bases numbered 20, after V lost 5 bases and J lost 5 bases. CDR1 is SGHVS and CDR2 is FQNEAQ in the germline V gene. The CDR3 DNA sequence: TGTGCCAGCAGCCCACTCTATCAGGCCCGGGACAGGGGAGGGACTGAAGCTTTCTTT. Protein: CASSPLYQARDRGGTEAFF.

The CDR3 sequence: CASGLVGGRGQETQYF. Written as DNA, the CDR3 is TGTGCTAGTGGTTTGGTAGGTGGGAGGGGGCAAGAGACCCAGTACTTC. The chain carries TRBV12-5 and TRBJ2-5; tentative D call: TRBD2 (7 bases). The CDR3 runs 16 residues. Germline assignment: CDR1 LGHNT and CDR2 FRNRAP. Trimming took 0 bases from V and 2 from J, leaving 13 bases between them.

This chain connects TRBV30 to TRBJ2-2; the D gene is possibly TRBD1 (6 bases). Looked up from germline, CDR1 is GTSNPN and CDR2 is SVGIG (reference sequence). CDR3 length equals 12 residues. The V gene lost 5 bases and the J gene lost 4 bases, with 8 bases spanning the gap. CDR3 nucleotides: TGTGCCTGGGGACAGAGCACCGGGGAGCTGTTTTTT. It codes for CAWGQSTGELFF.

The rearrangement links TRBV5-8 to TRBJ1-4; TRBD1 agrees at 10 bases. Germline loops: CDR1 SGHTS, CDR2 YDEGEE. The CDR3 contains 16 residues. The junction had 9 bases not matched to a gene; V was cut back by 4 bases and J by 6 bases. CDR3 sequence reads: CASSLRRQGADEKLFF. CDR3 DNA sequence: TGTGCCAGCAGCCTCAGACGACAGGGGGCAGATGAAAAACTGTTTTTT.

This clone occurred many times. This chain uses TRBV6-5 with TRBJ2-7; D possibly corresponds to TRBD2 (6 bases). There are 15 residues in the CDR3. The ends were cut back, 6 bases at V and 3 bases at J, with 18 bases in the middle. CDR1 and CDR2 (germline): MNHEY, SVGAGI. CDR3 DNA: TGTGCCAGCAGCCGACTAGAAAACCCATTCTACGAGCAGTACTTC. Its protein product is CASSRLENPFYEQYF.

The chain uses TRBV15 and TRBJ1-1; no firm D call. V was clipped by 9 bases and J by 1 base, with 18 bases between them. The CDR3 extends over 15 amino acids. CDR1 and CDR2 from the germline V gene are LNHNV and YYDKDF (reference sequence). CDR3 nucleotides: TGTGCCACTGAGGAAGCAGCCCATTCGAACACTGAAGCTTTCTTT. This gives the protein CATEEAAHSNTEAFF.

This clone was recorded only once. This rearrangement joins TRBV5-4 to TRBJ2-2; D unclear. CDR1 SGHNT and CDR2 YYREEE come from the germline V gene (reference sequence). Trimming removed 1 base from V and 3 bases from J, with 10 bases in between. The CDR3 length is 15 residues. The CDR3 DNA reads TGTGCCAGCAGCTTGTACGGCAGCTACACCGGGGAGCTGTTTTTT. Its translation: CASSLYGSYTGELFF. The whole variable domain, remainder taken from reference TRBV5-4 and TRBJ2-2, is ETGVTQSPTHLIKTRGQQVTLRCSSQSGHNTVSWYQQALGQGPQFIFQYYREEENGRGNFPPRFSGLQFPNYSSELNVNALELDDSALYLCASSLYGSYTGELFFGEGSRLTVL.

This chain connects TRBV30 to TRBJ1-1, with TRBD1 as a possible D gene (5 bases). The V gene lost 0 bases and the J gene lost 1 base, with 15 bases spanning the gap. Looked up from germline, CDR1 is GTSNPN and CDR2 is SVGIG (reference sequence). This CDR3 has 16 residues. The CDR3 bases are TGTGCCTGGAGTGTGGGGCCTAGGATCGGGAACACTGAAGCTTTCTTT. It yields the protein CAWSVGPRIGNTEAFF.

This clone was picked up a small number of times. V is TRBV19 and J is TRBJ1-4, with a possible D match to TRBD1 (5 bases). Germline CDR1 LNHDA, CDR2 SQIVND (reference sequence). The V and J ends lost 6 bases and 0 bases respectively, with 14 bases between them. The CDR3 is made up of 16 amino acids. This CDR3 reads CASSPGRTATNEKLFF. The CDR3 region has the DNA TGTGCCAGTAGCCCGGGACGGACTGCAACTAATGAAAAACTGTTTTTT.

The chain is built from TRBV7-2 and TRBJ1-2, with D perhaps TRBD1 (5 bases). The CDR3 has 15 residues. V lost 7 bases and J 0 bases, leaving 15 bases between the germline ends. Looked up from germline, CDR1 is SGHTA and CDR2 is FQGNSA. The CDR3 region has the DNA TGTGCCAGCACGCCCCTTGGGGCAGCTAACTATGGCTACACCTTC. Protein product: CASTPLGAANYGYTF.

This clone was found once. V is TRBV7-8 and J is TRBJ2-1; 9 bases fit TRBD2. From germline, CDR1 is SGHVS and CDR2 FQNEAQ. Trimming removed 2 bases from V and 7 bases from J; junction bases left unmatched: 9. The CDR3 covers 16 residues. In DNA, the CDR3 is TGTGCCAGCAGCTTATGGGCGGGAGGGGTCTATAATGAGCAGTTCTTC. Its translation: CASSLWAGGVYNEQFF.

CDR3 nucleotide sequence: TGTGCCAGTAGTATGAAACGCCGGGACACCCTGATTTCTAGCAATCAGCCCCAGCATTTT. Amino acids: CASSMKRRDTLISSNQPQHF. V gene TRBV19 combines with J gene TRBJ1-5, with D possibly matching TRBD1 (6 bases). There are 20 residues in the CDR3. Germline V gives CDR1 LNHDA, CDR2 SQIVND (reference sequence). V lost 3 bases and J 0 bases, leaving 24 bases between the germline ends.

The chain combines TRBV7-9 with TRBJ2-7, with D perhaps TRBD2 (6 bases). Germline CDR1 and CDR2: SEHNR and FQNEAQ (reference sequence). This CDR3 comprises 16 residues. The V gene lost 5 bases and the J gene lost 2 bases, with 19 bases spanning the gap. This CDR3 reads CASSPRGGGGAYEQYF. CDR3 coding DNA: TGTGCCAGCAGCCCGAGGGGTGGCGGAGGGGCCTACGAGCAGTACTTC.

The rearrangement joins TRBV5-1 to TRBJ1-1; 7 bases align to TRBD1. Germline CDR1 reads SGHRS; CDR2 reads YFSETQ. J gave up 5 bases and V 0 bases, and 7 bases lay outside the gene matches. The CDR3 has 15 amino acids. The CDR3 here is CASSLAARGETEAFF. CDR3 DNA sequence: TGCGCCAGCAGCTTGGCGGCCAGGGGGGAGACTGAAGCTTTCTTT.

This chain joins TRBV6-1 and TRBJ2-7; D possibly matches TRBD1 or TRBD2 (5 bases each). CDR3 length: 13 residues. The V end was cut by 8 bases, the J end by 0 bases, with 11 bases between. CDR1 is MNHNS, CDR2 SASEGT, per germline. The CDR3 DNA follows: TGTGCCAGCCTGGGGACGTACTCCTACGAGCAGTACTTC. This codes for CASLGTYSYEQYF.

The chain couples TRBV7-3 to TRBJ2-7, with D possibly matching TRBD1 (5 bases). The CDR3 has 13 amino acids. V was cut by 3 bases and J by 6 bases, with 12 bases left in between. The germline V gene has CDR1 SGHTA and CDR2 FQGTGA. Here the CDR3 reads CASSLDKRAEQYF. The CDR3 DNA follows: TGTGCCAGCAGCTTGGACAAACGTGCCGAGCAGTACTTC.

The chain recombines TRBV9 with TRBJ2-2; D may match TRBD1 or TRBD2 (5 bases each). There are 13 residues in the CDR3. Trimming shortened V by 4 bases and J by 5 bases, and 9 bases separated the two germline ends. CDR1 is SGDLS, CDR2 YYNGEE, per germline. The CDR3 region has the DNA TGTGCCAGCAGCAGGGGACGGACCGGGGAGCTGTTTTTT. Protein product: CASSRGRTGELFF. Supplemented by reference TRBV9 and TRBJ2-2, the full variable domain reads DSGVTQTPKHLITATGQRVTLRCSPRSGDLSVYWYQQSLDQGLQFLIQYYNGEERAKGNILERFSAQQFPDLHSELNLSSLELGDSALYFCASSRGRTGELFFGEGSRLTVL.

The CDR3 DNA reads TGTGCCAGCAGTGTGGGGACAGGGGGCTACGAGCAGTACTTC. Its protein is CASSVGTGGYEQYF. The chain has TRBV6-5 and TRBJ2-7; 11 positions agree with TRBD1. Per the germline V gene, CDR1 is MNHEY and CDR2 is SVGAGI. Trimming took 5 bases from V and 3 from J; bases not matched to a gene: 3. The CDR3 spans 14 residues.

This rearrangement joins TRBV9 to TRBJ2-2; D is uncertain. The CDR3 is 16 residues long. Trimming pared 2 bases from V and 4 bases from J, leaving 15 bases between. Germline-derived CDR1 and CDR2 are SGDLS and YYNGEE. CDR3 region: CASSVDSKPPTGELFF. Here the CDR3 DNA reads TGTGCCAGCAGCGTCGACTCGAAGCCGCCCACCGGGGAGCTGTTTTTT.

This clone was picked up one time. As DNA, the CDR3 is TGTGCCAGCGGCGGGGACAGTCGATATGGCTACACCTTC. It yields the protein CASGGDSRYGYTF. The chain combines TRBV6-5 with TRBJ1-2; 7 bases line up with TRBD1. CDR3 length: 13 amino acids. Trimming removed 8 bases from V and 5 bases from J; junction bases left unmatched: 8. CDR1 is MNHEY and CDR2 is SVGAGI in the germline V gene.

The table lists this clone with a count of one. V is TRBV6-6 and J is TRBJ2-5, with 8 bases identical to TRBD1. In germline, CDR1 is MNHNY, CDR2 SVGAGI (reference sequence). This CDR3 has 15 amino acids. Trimming cost V 0 bases and J 5 bases; bases outside gene matches: 5. The CDR3 loop is CASSYSGRGRETQYF. In DNA, the CDR3 is TGTGCCAGCAGTTACTCGGGCAGGGGGCGGGAGACCCAGTACTTC.

The chain couples TRBV7-9 to TRBJ2-4, with D perhaps given as TRBD1 or TRBD2 (6 bases each). CDR3 length: 16 residues. V lost 5 bases and J 0 bases, leaving 14 bases between the germline ends. Germline V gives CDR1 SEHNR, CDR2 FQNEAQ (reference sequence). In nucleotides, the CDR3 is TGTGCCAGCAGCCTGGACGGGGGCCCAGCCAAAAACATTCAGTACTTC. This sequence encodes CASSLDGGPAKNIQYF.

V usage is TRBV9 and J usage is TRBJ2-1, with TRBD2 as a possible D gene (5 bases). V lost 0 bases, J lost 3 bases, and 7 bases lay in between. The germline gives CDR1 SGDLS, CDR2 YYNGEE. The CDR3 contains 14 residues. CDR3 residues: CASSVAGIYNEQFF. CDR3 DNA: TGTGCCAGCAGCGTAGCGGGAATCTACAATGAGCAGTTCTTC.

The sample holds one count of this clone. The V gene is TRBV30, the J gene TRBJ2-7, with a possible D match to TRBD1 (7 bases). Trimming left V 3 bases short and J 6 bases short, with 18 bases between. Per germline, CDR1 GTSNPN and CDR2 SVGIG (reference sequence). The length of the CDR3 is 14 residues. For the CDR3, the DNA is TGTGCCTGGAGGGAGGGACAGACGTCGGTCGAGCAGTACTTC. Its translation: CAWREGQTSVEQYF. Combining the CDR3 with reference TRBV30 and TRBJ2-7 gives the whole variable domain SQTIHQWPATLVQPVGSPLSLECTVEGTSNPNLYWYRQAAGRGLQLLFYSVGIGQISSEVPQNLSASRPQDRQFILSSKKLLLSDSGFYLCAWREGQTSVEQYFGPGTRLTVT.

The chain couples TRBV5-6 to TRBJ2-1; D gene ambiguous. CDR3 length: 13 residues. The germline V gene has CDR1 SGHDT and CDR2 YYEEEE. V was trimmed by 4 bases and J by 1 base, leaving 6 bases between them. The CDR3 DNA reads as TGTGCCAGCAGCCAGACATCCTACAATGAGCAGTTCTTC. Residues: CASSQTSYNEQFF.

Worth noting for this clone: Within the sample, other DNA sequences also encode this same CDR3. The genes are TRBV11-2 and TRBJ2-7, with D possibly matching TRBD1 (6 bases). V was trimmed by 1 base and J by 4 bases, leaving 8 bases between them. CDR1 is SGHAT and CDR2 is FQNNGV in the germline V gene. The length of the CDR3 is 13 residues. The DNA for the CDR3 is TGTGCCAGCAGCTTAGGGACAGCTTACGAGCAGTACTTC. Translating gives CASSLGTAYEQYF.